This T cell receptor beta chain was recorded in a study of naive and memory T cell subsets. Trimming took 5 bases from V and 0 from J, leaving 13 bases between them. There are 14 residues in the CDR3. Germline V gene lookup returns CDR1 DFQATT and CDR2 SNEGSKA (reference sequence). Both TRBC1 and TRBC2 were covered by a beta constant-region primer of two equimolar oligonucleotides. TCRdb reprocessed the UMI-ligation and nested PCR reads with MiXCR, giving one entry per CDR3 protein. The table records 120,000 to 150,000 distinct CDR3 sequences, approximately 15% of them present only once. This clonotype has a handful of counts.

The origin of this receptor is a human donor in good health. The V gene is TRBV20-1, the J gene TRBJ1-1; D possibly corresponds to TRBD1 (5 bases). Sequenced: naive CD4+ T cells from blood. CDR3 in amino acids: CSAPAGALNTEAFF. The CDR3 bases are TGCAGTGCTCCGGCCGGGGCCTTGAACACTGAAGCTTTCTTT.